The rows below give T cell receptor beta chains drawn from one sample of a study of breast tumors, draining lymph nodes, adjacent tissues. TCRdb itself ran the multiplex PCR reads through MiXCR, one entry per CDR3 protein. The repertoire holds over 60,000 distinct CDR3 sequences, with around two fifths as singletons. Sequencing was carried out using breast tumor tissue. These receptors all come from a female donor with breast cancer. Some clones in this sample may be carry-over from other donors' samples. CDR3s include the opening cysteine and the closing phenylalanine or tryptophan. A D gene is named only where the DNA matches it firmly. Only some rows state a clone size, as once, few, many or a class for expanded clones.

D	J	V	size	CDR3	DNA
NA	TRBJ2-5	TRBV6-6	NA	CASNQQDRDQETQYF	TGTGCCAGCAACCAACAGGACAGAGACCAAGAGACCCAGTACTTC
TRBD1	TRBJ1-2	TRBV5-1	NA	CASSQTGGGYTF	TGCGCCAGCAGCCAGACAGGGGGCGGCTACACCTTC
NA	TRBJ2-1	TRBV25-1	NA	CASSFYICSARDYYNEQFF	NA
NA	TRBJ2-5	TRBV9	many	CASSVGGGGETQYF	TGTGCCAGCAGCGTAGGAGGGGGGGGAGAGACCCAGTACTTC
NA	TRBJ2-3	TRBV12-5	NA	CASVWGTDTQYF	TGTGCTAGTGTGTGGGGCACAGATACGCAGTATTTT
NA	TRBJ1-5	TRBV7-9	many	CASSWGRDQPQHF	TGTGCCAGCAGCTGGGGAAGGGATCAGCCCCAGCATTTT
NA	TRBJ2-1	TRBV19	many	CASSIGNPGTYNEQFF	TGTGCCAGTAGTATCGGAAACCCGGGGACCTACAATGAGCAGTTCTTC
TRBD2	TRBJ2-7	TRBV4-1	many	CASSQDAGDFSYEQYF	TGCGCCAGCAGCCAAGATGCGGGGGACTTCTCCTACGAGCAGTACTTC
TRBD1	TRBJ2-5	TRBV7-6	NA	CASSVRGGTGVQETQYF	TGTGCCAGCAGCGTACGTGGCGGGACAGGGGTTCAAGAGACCCAGTACTTC
TRBD2	TRBJ2-5	TRBV2	NA	CASGASGKETQYF	TGTGCCAGCGGCGCTAGCGGAAAAGAGACCCAGTACTTC
NA	TRBJ2-5	TRBV10-2	many	CASSRWADSDQYF	TGCGCCAGCAGCAGATGGGCCGATAGCGACCAGTACTTC
NA	TRBJ1-2	TRBV20-1	many	CSAIGRVNYGYTF	TGCAGTGCTATCGGCAGGGTCAACTATGGCTACACCTTC
NA	TRBJ2-3	TRBV9	NA	CASSVVSRGEGTDTQYF	TGTGCCAGCAGCGTAGTATCCAGGGGGGAAGGCACAGATACGCAGTATTTT
TRBD2	TRBJ2-3	TRBV29-1	once	CSPWTRGTDTQYF	TGCAGCCCATGGACTAGGGGCACAGATACGCAGTATTTT
NA	TRBJ1-5	TRBV30	many	CAWSVRMNQPQHF	TGTGCCTGGAGTGTTAGGATGAATCAGCCCCAGCATTTT
TRBD1	TRBJ1-2	TRBV10-3	NA	CAISEPGQGVVNYGYTF	TGTGCCATCAGTGAGCCGGGACAGGGTGTCGTTAACTATGGCTACACCTTC
TRBD2	TRBJ2-3	TRBV20-1	NA	CSARVAGDPTQYF	TGCAGTGCTAGAGTTGCGGGGGACCCCACGCAGTATTTT
NA	TRBJ2-7	TRBV3-1	many	CASSQVASAPYEQYF	TGTGCCAGCAGCCAAGTTGCTAGCGCACCCTACGAGCAGTACTTC
NA	TRBJ1-2	TRBV4-1	many	CASSQALLQFTF	TGCGCCAGCAGCCAAGCCCTGTTACAGTTCACCTTC
TRBD1	TRBJ2-7	TRBV5-5	NA	CASSQNPGTGSFPYEQYF	TGTGCCAGCAGCCAAAATCCAGGGACAGGGTCCTTCCCCTACGAGCAGTACTTC
NA	TRBJ1-5	TRBV19	NA	CASSPTGSNLPQRF	TGTGCCAGTAGTCCTACAGGTAGCAATCTGCCCCAGCGTTTT
TRBD1	TRBJ1-2	TRBV12-3/TRBV12-4	many	CASSPLKGTGVYGYTF	TGTGCCAGCAGTCCCCTCAAGGGGACAGGGGTTTATGGCTACACCTTC
NA	TRBJ2-1	TRBV7-2	NA	CASSFYICSARHPTGTTQFF	NA
NA	TRBJ2-2	TRBV7-6	many	CASSPVRTSPNTGELFF	TGTGCCAGCAGCCCGGTGAGAACGAGCCCGAACACCGGGGAGCTGTTTTTT
TRBD1	TRBJ1-2	TRBV9	NA	CASSEWTGEAGYTF	TGTGCCAGCAGCGAATGGACAGGGGAGGCTGGCTACACCTTC
NA	TRBJ2-2	TRBV7-3	many	CASSATATGELFF	TGTGCCAGCAGCGCGACAGCCACCGGGGAGCTGTTTTTT
NA	TRBJ2-3	TRBV7-2	many	CASSLAGGLGRDTQYF	TGTGCCAGCAGCTTAGCGGGGGGCTTGGGACGAGATACGCAGTATTTT
NA	TRBJ2-3	TRBV6-6	many	CASSYTSASTDTQYF	TGTGCCAGCAGTTATACCAGCGCGAGCACAGATACGCAGTATTTT
TRBD2	TRBJ2-3	TRBV5-1	NA	CATKRERGTDTQYF	TGCGCCACCAAGCGGGAGCGGGGAACAGATACGCAGTATTTT